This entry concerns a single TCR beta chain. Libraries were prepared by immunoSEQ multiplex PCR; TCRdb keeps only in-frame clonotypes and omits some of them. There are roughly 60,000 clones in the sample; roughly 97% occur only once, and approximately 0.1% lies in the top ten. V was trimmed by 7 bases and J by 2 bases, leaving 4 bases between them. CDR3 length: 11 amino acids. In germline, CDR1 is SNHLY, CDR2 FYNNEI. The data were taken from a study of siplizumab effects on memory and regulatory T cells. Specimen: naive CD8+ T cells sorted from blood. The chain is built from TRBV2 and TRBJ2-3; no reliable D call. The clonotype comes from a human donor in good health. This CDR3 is CASKLTDTQYF. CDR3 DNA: TGTGCCAGCAAACTCACAGATACGCAGTATTTT. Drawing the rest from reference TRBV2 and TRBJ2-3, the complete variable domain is EPEVTQTPSHQVTQMGQEVILRCVPISNHLYFYWYRQILGQKVEFLVSFYNNEISEKSEIFDDQFSVERPDGSNFTLKIRSTKLEDSAMYFCASKLTDTQYFGPGTRLTVL.